These 18 T cell receptor beta chains were sequenced from one sample in a study of identical twins. TCRdb recomputed calls from the 5' RACE reads with MiXCR, one row per CDR3 protein. The profile shows 510,000 or so distinct CDR3 sequences, about 16% of them singletons. In addition, the sample was reused for a study of yellow fever vaccine responses in identical twins.

Sequenced: CD4+ T cells sorted from blood. All receptors come from a woman aged 18-29 years in good health.

The chain employs TRBV7-2 and TRBJ2-7, with 7 positions matching TRBD1. The V segment lost 5 bases and the J segment 3 bases; nucleotides outside the gene matches: 7. Germline assignment: CDR1 SGHTA and CDR2 FQGNSA. The CDR3 is 14 residues long. Here the CDR3 reads CASSVTGWGYEQYF. CDR3 DNA: TGTGCCAGCAGCGTGACAGGGTGGGGCTACGAGCAGTACTTC.

Many counts were recorded for this clonotype. The chain uses TRBV5-1 and TRBJ2-1, with 8 positions matching TRBD2. This CDR3 has 14 amino acids. V was clipped by 2 bases and J by 7 bases; unmatched bases: 5. Germline lookup yields CDR1 SGHRS and CDR2 YFSETQ. The CDR3: CASSLAGVENEQFF. CDR3 nucleotides: TGCGCCAGCAGCTTAGCGGGAGTCGAAAATGAGCAGTTCTTC.

This chain joins TRBV25-1 and TRBJ2-1; D call uncertain. This CDR3 spans 15 amino acids. Looked up from germline, CDR1 is MGHDK and CDR2 is SYGVNS. The germline V and J ends were trimmed by 1 base and 3 bases, with 10 bases remaining between them. CDR3 region: CASSEFRRDYNEQFF. The CDR3 DNA is TGTGCCAGCAGTGAATTCAGGAGAGACTACAATGAGCAGTTCTTC.

This chain joins TRBV4-1 and TRBJ2-1; a possible D gene is TRBD2 (5 bases). V gave up 8 bases and J gave up 9 bases, with 17 bases separating them. Germline CDR1 MGHRA, CDR2 YSYEKL. This CDR3 is 13 amino acids long. As DNA, the CDR3 is TGCGCCAGCGGACCTTTAGTGGGGAGTGAGCAGTTCTTC. Translating it yields CASGPLVGSEQFF.

This clonotype was seen more than once but under ten times. The V and J genes are TRBV9 and TRBJ1-1; 7 bases are a match to TRBD1. The CDR3 is made up of 12 amino acids. Germline CDR1 SGDLS, CDR2 YYNGEE. V shed 4 bases, J shed 8 bases, and the junction held 5 bases outside the gene matches. Written as DNA, the CDR3 is TGTGCCAGCAGCCCAGGGGGGGAAGAAGCTTTCTTT. Translation: CASSPGGEEAFF.

J is TRBJ2-2 and V is TRBV28; D possibly corresponds to TRBD2 (5 bases). Trimming removed 5 bases at V and 1 base at J, with 11 bases between. The CDR3 length is 15 residues. Germline CDR1 and CDR2: MDHEN and SYDVKM. CDR3 DNA sequence: TGTGCCAGCAGTCGGCGCCGGGGGAACACCGGGGAGCTGTTTTTT. Its translation: CASSRRRGNTGELFF. The complete variable domain, with remaining parts taken from reference TRBV28 and TRBJ2-2, reads DVKVTQSSRYLVKRTGEKVFLECVQDMDHENMFWYRQDPGLGLRLIYFSYDVKMKEKGDIPEGYSVSREKKERFSLILESASTNQTSMYLCASSRRRGNTGELFFGEGSRLTVL.

The table lists this clonotype with a few counts. V usage is TRBV4-1 and J usage is TRBJ2-3; possible D gene TRBD2, 6 bases. The germline V gene encodes CDR1 MGHRA and CDR2 YSYEKL. Trimming cost V 4 bases and J 3 bases, with 14 bases left between them. The CDR3 spans 15 residues. This chain's CDR3 is CASSLAWEVTDTQYF. CDR3 nucleotides: TGCGCCAGCAGCCTTGCTTGGGAGGTTACAGATACGCAGTATTTT.

The chain is built from TRBV20-1 and TRBJ2-1, with TRBD1 identical over 7 bases. Germline trimming cut 1 base from V and 0 bases from J; bases unmatched to any gene: 6. Germline loops: CDR1 DFQATT, CDR2 SNEGSKA (reference sequence). The CDR3 extends over 16 amino acids. The CDR3 nucleotides are TGCAGTGCTAGAGCCAAGACAGGGATCTCCTACAATGAGCAGTTCTTC. It is translated as CSARAKTGISYNEQFF.

This clonotype was detected a few times. This chain uses TRBV27 with TRBJ2-7; TRBD2 matches at 10 bases. Germline assignment: CDR1 MNHEY and CDR2 SMNVEV (reference sequence). The CDR3 consists of 14 residues. J lost 4 bases, V lost 3 bases, and 3 bases had no gene match. The CDR3 is CASSFASGSYEQYF. DNA for the CDR3: TGTGCCAGCAGTTTCGCTAGCGGGAGTTACGAGCAGTACTTC.

This clonotype was picked up many times. V gene TRBV20-1 combines with J gene TRBJ2-1; 8 bases align to TRBD2. Germline CDR1 DFQATT, CDR2 SNEGSKA (reference sequence). This CDR3 region has 14 residues. Trimming took 5 bases from V and 9 from J; bases not matched to a gene: 12. CDR3 sequence (DNA): TGCAGTGCTCGGACCGGGACTAGTGTGGGTGAGCAGTTCTTC. Protein sequence: CSARTGTSVGEQFF.

The V and J genes are TRBV12-3 or TRBV12-4 and TRBJ2-1, with D possibly TRBD2 on 6 matching bases. The CDR3 covers 15 residues. With 3 bases removed from V and 5 bases from J, the gap between germline ends came to 14 bases. The DNA for the CDR3 is TGTGCCAGCAGTTTCACTTCTGCGGGAAACAATGAGCAGTTCTTC. This gives the protein CASSFTSAGNNEQFF.

The rearrangement links TRBV21-1 to TRBJ1-1; the DNA was not used to check the table's D call, TRBD1. TRBV21-1 is assigned pseudogene status. The CDR3 runs to 19 residues. CDR3 DNA: TGTGCCAGCAGCAAAAAAGCGAGACAGGGGGCCATACGGCCGACTGAAGCTTTCTTT. Protein sequence: CASSKKARQGAIRPTEAFF.

This clonotype was picked up many times. This chain joins TRBV12-3 or TRBV12-4 and TRBJ1-3; D unclear. This CDR3 is built from 16 residues. V gave up 5 bases and J gave up 1 base, with 15 bases separating them. The CDR3 protein is CASSRRPGGSGNTIYF. The CDR3 DNA follows: TGTGCCAGCAGTCGTCGACCGGGAGGATCTGGAAACACCATATATTTT.

This clonotype was detected only a few times. The chain has TRBV10-3 and TRBJ2-3; 10 nucleotides agree with TRBD2. The CDR3 contains 16 residues. V lost 2 bases, J lost 2 bases, and 4 bases stayed unmatched. In germline, CDR1 is ENHRY, CDR2 SYGVKD. The CDR3 loop is CAISELAGDHTDTQYF. In DNA form, the CDR3 reads TGTGCCATCAGTGAGCTAGCGGGGGACCACACAGATACGCAGTATTTT.

This clonotype was seen more than once but under ten times. CDR3 DNA sequence: TGCGCCAGCAGCTTCTGGGGTGGGGACACTGAAGCTTTCTTT. Residues: CASSFWGGDTEAFF. The rearrangement links TRBV5-1 to TRBJ1-1; no reliable D call. The CDR3 consists of 14 residues. The germline V gene encodes CDR1 SGHRS and CDR2 YFSETQ. Trimming left V 2 bases short and J 3 bases short, with 11 bases between.

This clonotype appeared a few times. The chain couples TRBV28 to TRBJ2-1, with 8 bases that match TRBD2. The V segment lost 7 bases and the J segment 4 bases; nucleotides outside the gene matches: 9. CDR1 and CDR2 from the germline V gene are MDHEN and SYDVKM. This CDR3 is built from 15 residues. The CDR3 sequence: CASISGREEYNEQFF. CDR3 DNA: TGTGCCAGCATCTCGGGGCGGGAGGAATACAATGAGCAGTTCTTC.

This clonotype was observed a handful of times. The rearrangement joins TRBV12-3 or TRBV12-4 to TRBJ2-2; D unresolved. This CDR3 spans 15 amino acids. The V and J ends lost 2 bases and 4 bases respectively, with 11 bases between them. DNA for the CDR3: TGTGCCAGCAGTTTACTAGGAATGGGCACCGGGGAGCTGTTTTTT. Translation: CASSLLGMGTGELFF.

The chain uses TRBV7-8 and TRBJ2-5; D ambiguous. The CDR3 loop spans 13 amino acids. Trimming removed 1 base at V and 5 bases at J, with 8 bases between. CDR1 SGHVS and CDR2 FQNEAQ come from the germline V gene. CDR3 sequence: CASSLGVVETQYF. Here the CDR3 DNA reads TGTGCCAGCAGCTTAGGGGTTGTGGAGACCCAGTACTTC.